This record covers a single TCR beta chain. Its antigen is currently unknown. Sequencing sought depths of 1 in 200,000 to 1 in 1 million T cells. Some clones are missing from TCRdb's copy, which holds only in-frame ones; the method was immunoSEQ multiplex PCR. The sample records about 68,000 clones, about two thirds being singletons. The data were obtained in a study of cytotoxic CD8 clonotypes in ibrutinib-treated CLL. Findings and limits, study-wide: Sampling schedules were unmatched across sustained-remission and progressing patients. Under therapy, public clonotypes either contracted or stayed stable, and they were uncommon.

Cryopreserved PBMCs were the source of around 2 micrograms of genomic DNA, which went to TCR beta libraries. This clonotype was obtained from a human donor with chronic lymphocytic leukemia. The source was PBMCs, collected after 12 months of ibrutinib treatment.

Here the CDR3 reads CASSLPGQPWSQPQHF. The CDR3 region has the DNA TGTGCCAGCAGCTTACCCGGCCAGCCTTGGAGTCAGCCCCAGCATTTT. The chain links TRBV7-2 to TRBJ1-5; D call uncertain. V was clipped by 2 bases and J by 6 bases, with 17 bases between them. The CDR3 runs 16 residues. Germline CDR1 and CDR2: SGHTA and FQGNSA.